Sequencing of this T cell receptor (beta chain) was carried out in a study of tumor T cells in aggressive B-cell lymphoma. V was shortened by 5 bases and J by 0 bases, with 14 bases between the two germline ends. CDR1 and CDR2 from the germline V gene are SGHAT and FQNNGV. The CDR3 is 16 amino acids. TCRdb keeps only in-frame clones here, not all; method: immunoSEQ multiplex PCR. The profile shows approximately 720 clones, less than 95% of them singletons. The sequence was collected from an adult with diffuse large B cell lymphoma. The specimen sequenced was tumor tissue. The chain is built from TRBV11-2 and TRBJ2-1; D is undetermined. As DNA, the CDR3 is TGTGCCAGCAGCGGTAAGCGTTTATACTCCTACAATGAGCAGTTCTTC. Translated: CASSGKRLYSYNEQFF.